What follows are 21 T cell receptor beta chains derived from one specimen sequenced in a study of naive and memory T cell subsets. Treatment given: skin biopsy from PPD injection site in Mantoux-positive individual. A UMI-containing oligonucleotide was joined by 3' ligation to the TCR cDNA template. The SP2 primer and nested alpha and beta constant region primers amplified ligated cDNA in four rounds. One entry per CDR3 protein, called by TCRdb with MiXCR from the UMI-ligation and nested PCR reads. The sample shows around 30,000 distinct CDR3 sequences, approximately 7.1% of them seen only once. The specimen was skin, collected from a tuberculin skin test site. These receptors came from an adult in good health.

This clonotype was seen repeatedly, ten times or more. The gene calls are TRBV29-1 and TRBJ2-2; the match to TRBD2 covers 10 bases. CDR3 length: 16 residues. The germline gives CDR1 SQVTM, CDR2 ANQGSEA. Germline trimming cut 7 bases from V and 3 bases from J; bases unmatched to any gene: 11. The CDR3 sequence is CSAFLAGGSYTGELFF. CDR3 nucleotide sequence: TGCAGCGCCTTTTTAGCGGGGGGCTCTTACACCGGGGAGCTGTTTTTT.

The sample holds a few counts of this clonotype. The J gene is TRBJ2-2, the V gene TRBV11-1, with D possibly matching TRBD2 (6 bases). The germline V and J ends were trimmed by 1 base and 7 bases, with 10 bases remaining between them. There are 14 residues in the CDR3. Germline CDR1 is SGHAT and CDR2 is FQDESV (reference sequence). The CDR3 loop reads CASSLVSGVGELFF. For the CDR3, the DNA is TGTGCCAGCAGCTTAGTATCGGGGGTCGGGGAGCTGTTTTTT.

This clonotype was recorded many times. The chain combines TRBV4-1 with TRBJ2-3, with D possibly TRBD2 on 5 matching bases. This CDR3 contains 15 residues. CDR1 is MGHRA and CDR2 is YSYEKL in the germline V gene. Trimming removed 0 bases at V and 8 bases at J, with 15 bases between. The CDR3 DNA reads TGCGCCAGCAGCCAAGATGGACTTCGAGGCTTTACGCAGTATTTT. This sequence encodes CASSQDGLRGFTQYF.

This clonotype was counted at least ten times. The V call is TRBV7-2, the J call TRBJ2-7, with D possibly matching TRBD2 (6 bases). The germline V and J ends were trimmed by 5 bases and 6 bases, with 14 bases remaining between them. Germline CDR1 is SGHTA and CDR2 is FQGNSA. The CDR3 consists of 13 residues. The CDR3, as DNA: TGTGCCAGCAGCCCCCGAACGGGACTCGAGCAGTACTTC. Its translation: CASSPRTGLEQYF.

The chain combines TRBV20-1 with TRBJ1-1; D call uncertain. The V end lost 0 bases, the J end lost 5 bases, and 13 bases lay between the germline ends. CDR1 is DFQATT and CDR2 is SNEGSKA in the germline V gene (reference sequence). The CDR3 spans 14 residues. The CDR3 is CSARETRSWTEAFF. CDR3 in DNA: TGCAGTGCTAGAGAGACCAGGTCTTGGACTGAAGCTTTCTTT.

In its sample, this clonotype was seen many times. This CDR3 is CASSLEGRSTDTQYF. CDR3 nucleotide sequence: TGCGCCAGCAGCTTGGAGGGTCGAAGCACAGATACGCAGTATTTT. The rearrangement uses TRBV5-1 and TRBJ2-3, with D unclear. The CDR3 loop spans 15 amino acids. Germline V gene data show CDR1 as SGHRS and CDR2 as YFSETQ. V shed 0 bases and J shed 0 bases, with 8 bases lying between them.

This clonotype was seen ten or more times. The gene calls are TRBV9 and TRBJ2-1; 8 nucleotides match TRBD2. CDR1 SGDLS and CDR2 YYNGEE come from the germline V gene. The ends lost 0 bases at V and 7 bases at J; junction bases unmatched: 3. This CDR3 comprises 14 residues. The CDR3 sequence is CASSVEVAGNEQFF. The CDR3 DNA is TGTGCCAGCAGCGTAGAGGTAGCGGGGAATGAGCAGTTCTTC.

For this clonotype: This may stem from a read error, because a much larger clone lies one nucleotide away. The chain is built from TRBV6-6 and TRBJ1-5; D is perhaps TRBD1 (6 bases). This CDR3 contains 16 residues. Looked up from germline, CDR1 is MNHNY and CDR2 is SVGAGI (reference sequence). The CDR3 is CASSLGAGGGHQRQHF. As DNA, the CDR3 is TGTGCCAGCAGTCTTGGGGCGGGGGGCGGTCATCAGCGCCAGCATTTT.

This clonotype was observed many times. Written as DNA, the CDR3 is TGCAGTGCTAGAGTGATCCGACCAGGACAGGGTCGAGATACTGAAGCTTTCTTT. Protein product: CSARVIRPGQGRDTEAFF. The chain carries TRBV20-1 and TRBJ1-1; 8 nucleotides line up with TRBD1. V trimming: 1 base; J trimming: 5 bases; junction bases outside the gene matches: 18. The germline gives CDR1 DFQATT, CDR2 SNEGSKA (reference sequence). This CDR3 region has 18 residues.

This clonotype has a handful of counts. This chain connects TRBV4-1 to TRBJ1-2, with unresolved D. In germline, CDR1 is MGHRA, CDR2 YSYEKL. The V gene lost 1 base and the J gene lost 7 bases, with 10 bases spanning the gap. This CDR3 has 13 residues. CDR3 sequence reads: CASSQGSGFGYTF. Written as DNA, the CDR3 is TGCGCCAGCAGCCAAGGTTCGGGGTTTGGCTACACCTTC.

This clonotype turned up a few times. An end of the junction does not agree with germline; a read error may underlie this. V is TRBV7-2 and J is TRBJ1-1; D gene ambiguous. From germline, CDR1 is SGHTA and CDR2 FQGNSA. The CDR3 extends over 14 amino acids. The CDR3: CASRLDGLNTEAFF. In nucleotides, the CDR3 is TGTGCCAGCAGGTTAGATGGACTGAACACTGAAGCTTTCTTT.

This clonotype was detected ten times or more. CDR3 nucleotides: TGTGCCAGCAGTTCGACCGACGACCAAGAGACCCAGTACTTC. It encodes CASSSTDDQETQYF. The chain recombines TRBV12-3 or TRBV12-4 with TRBJ2-5; no firm D call. The CDR3 extends over 14 amino acids. V dropped 4 bases and J dropped 0 bases, with 9 bases sitting between them.

The chain recombines TRBV14 with TRBJ1-2, with D possibly TRBD1 on 6 matching bases. Trimming cost V 7 bases and J 12 bases, with 30 bases left between them. The CDR3 extends over 16 amino acids. Germline lookup yields CDR1 SGHDN and CDR2 FVKESK. The CDR3 is CASKLILPGRDGGDTF. The DNA of the CDR3 is TGTGCCAGCAAACTCATACTACCCGGGCGCGATGGGGGCGACACCTTC.

V gene TRBV19 combines with J gene TRBJ1-5, with D maybe TRBD1 (6 bases). Germline V gene lookup returns CDR1 LNHDA and CDR2 SQIVND (reference sequence). The CDR3 contains 15 residues. The V gene lost 1 base and the J gene lost 7 bases, with 14 bases spanning the gap. DNA for the CDR3: TGTGCCAGTAGTATAGCAGCGGGGGGCGGACAGCCCCAGCATTTT. It yields the protein CASSIAAGGGQPQHF.

Many counts were recorded for this clonotype. The J gene is TRBJ2-5, the V gene TRBV20-1; 10 nucleotides agree with TRBD2. The CDR3 length is 18 residues. The V gene end was trimmed by 2 bases and the J gene end by 2 bases; junction bases not matched to a gene: 14. Germline V lookup: CDR1 DFQATT, CDR2 SNEGSKA (reference sequence). The CDR3: CSARKLAGNLLSQETQYF. In DNA, the CDR3 is TGCAGTGCTAGAAAACTAGCGGGAAACCTACTATCTCAAGAGACCCAGTACTTC.

This clonotype was recorded at least ten times. The CDR3 bases are TGTGCCAGCAGCTACGGGACAGGGGGCAATGAGCAGTTCTTC. As protein: CASSYGTGGNEQFF. The chain is built from TRBV2 and TRBJ2-1; 11 positions agree with TRBD1. The V gene's germline CDR1 is SNHLY and CDR2 FYNNEI. The CDR3 runs to 14 residues. Trimming removed 6 bases from V and 6 bases from J; junction bases left unmatched: 4. The full variable domain, with the rest looked up from reference TRBV2 and TRBJ2-1, is EPEVTQTPSHQVTQMGQEVILRCVPISNHLYFYWYRQILGQKVEFLVSFYNNEISEKSEIFDDQFSVERPDGSNFTLKIRSTKLEDSAMYFCASSYGTGGNEQFFGPGTRLTVL.

At least ten counts were recorded for this clonotype. The genes are TRBV3-1 and TRBJ2-1; D may be TRBD2 (6 bases). V lost 0 bases to trimming and J lost 3 bases, with 9 bases between them. The CDR3 spans 15 residues. Germline V gene sequence: CDR1 LGHDT, CDR2 YNNKEL (reference sequence). The CDR3 DNA is TGTGCCAGCAGCCAAGAAGGGACTCACTACAATGAGCAGTTCTTC. Protein product: CASSQEGTHYNEQFF.

The chain links TRBV27 to TRBJ2-1; the match to TRBD2 covers 11 bases. CDR3 size: 16 residues. Germline CDR1 reads MNHEY; CDR2 reads SMNVEV (reference sequence). The V and J ends lost 4 bases and 12 bases, in that order; junction bases with no gene match: 14. The CDR3 here is CASSSSLAGAEVGQFF. DNA of the CDR3: TGTGCCAGCAGTTCATCACTAGCGGGGGCGGAGGTCGGGCAGTTCTTC.

The V gene is TRBV24-1, the J gene TRBJ1-1; no clear D gene. The CDR3 has 14 residues. V was shortened by 5 bases and J by 5 bases, with 14 bases between the two germline ends. The germline V gene has CDR1 KGHDR and CDR2 SFDVKD. The CDR3 bases are TGTGCCACCAGTGGATCGCAGTATAGAACTGAAGCTTTCTTT. Amino acids: CATSGSQYRTEAFF.

In this sample, this clonotype turned up many times. The V gene is TRBV3-1, the J gene TRBJ2-2; D unclear. CDR3 length: 12 amino acids. The V end lost 3 bases, the J end lost 5 bases, and 4 bases lay between the germline ends. Germline V gives CDR1 LGHDT, CDR2 YNNKEL (reference sequence). The CDR3 reads CASSQDTGELFF. DNA of the CDR3: TGTGCCAGCAGCCAGGATACCGGGGAGCTGTTTTTT.

This chain uses TRBV20-1 with TRBJ1-2; D is undetermined. Trimming removed 0 bases at V and 4 bases at J, with 21 bases between. This CDR3 is 17 amino acids long. The germline V gene has CDR1 DFQATT and CDR2 SNEGSKA (reference sequence). CDR3 sequence (DNA): TGCAGTGCTAGAGAACCCCGCCGCGCGGGGAGTGGCTATGGCTACACCTTC. The encoded protein is CSAREPRRAGSGYGYTF.